The 29 T cell receptor beta chains presented below share a single source sample, sequenced in a study of shared clonotypes between healthy human individuals. Profiled with immunoSEQ multiplex PCR; TCRdb holds only in-frame clones, not every one. Among fewer than 2.5 million clones listed, 80% to 95% were seen once. The specimen was naive CD4+ T cells from PBMCs. Subset noted: CD45RA+ positively selected. The receptors originated from a young man in good health. Some clones in this sample may be carry-over from other donors' samples.

Concerning this clone: This same CDR3 is encoded by further DNA sequences in the sample. The rearrangement uses TRBV7-3 and TRBJ1-1, with D possibly being TRBD1 (5 bases). The CDR3 totals 14 residues. V was trimmed by 2 bases and J by 4 bases, leaving 11 bases between them. Germline V CDR1 and CDR2: SGHTA, FQGTGA. In DNA, the CDR3 is TGTGCCAGCAGCTTAGAGGGGAGAGGCACTGAAGCTTTCTTT. This translates into CASSLEGRGTEAFF. The variable domain in full, completed from reference TRBV7-3 and TRBJ1-1, reads GAGVSQTPSNKVTEKGKYVELRCDPISGHTALYWYRQSLGQGPEFLIYFQGTGAADDSGLPNDRFFAVRPEGSVSTLKIQRTERGDSAVYLCASSLEGRGTEAFFGQGTRLTVV.

This clone appeared a single time. V gene TRBV6-1 combines with J gene TRBJ2-1; tentatively, D is TRBD1 or TRBD2 (5 bases each). Germline-derived CDR1 and CDR2 are MNHNS and SASEGT. The CDR3 contains 15 residues. V lost 6 bases, J lost 2 bases, and 14 bases lay in between. The CDR3 loop is CASRAGTSTYNEQFF. The CDR3 DNA sequence: TGTGCCAGCAGAGCCGGGACGTCCACCTACAATGAGCAGTTCTTC.

The J gene is TRBJ2-1, the V gene TRBV7-6, with TRBD2 matching over 7 bases. CDR1 is SGHVS, CDR2 FNYEAQ, per germline. The CDR3 extends over 15 amino acids. Unmatched junction bases numbered 8, after V lost 5 bases and J lost 4 bases. CDR3 region: CASSPGLVSYNEQFF. The CDR3 region has the DNA TGTGCCAGCAGCCCTGGACTAGTGTCATACAATGAGCAGTTCTTC.

The J gene is TRBJ2-7, the V gene TRBV4-1; D is perhaps TRBD2 (6 bases). The V gene's germline CDR1 is MGHRA and CDR2 YSYEKL. The CDR3 length is 14 residues. Trimming left V 4 bases short and J 3 bases short, with 13 bases between. This CDR3 is CASSRRDWDYEQYF. As DNA, the CDR3 is TGCGCCAGCAGCCGTCGGGACTGGGACTACGAGCAGTACTTC.

This clone was detected once. V gene TRBV11-3 combines with J gene TRBJ2-6, with 7 bases fitting TRBD1. The germline gives CDR1 SGHNT, CDR2 YENEEA. This CDR3 is built from 16 residues. V lost 5 bases and J lost 2; bases outside the gene matches: 6. For the CDR3, the DNA is TGTGCCAGCAGCACAGGGGTGGGGGCTGGGGCCAACGTCCTGACTTTC. Translating it yields CASSTGVGAGANVLTF.

The chain combines TRBV27 with TRBJ2-6, with no clear D. The CDR3 contains 13 residues. The germline V and J ends were trimmed by 4 bases and 4 bases, with 5 bases remaining between them. Germline CDR1 MNHEY, CDR2 SMNVEV (reference sequence). The CDR3 spells CASSSVGANVLTF. In DNA form, the CDR3 reads TGTGCCAGCAGTTCTGTGGGGGCCAACGTCCTGACTTTC.

This clone was recorded only once. The V gene is TRBV6-1, the J gene TRBJ2-2; no clear D. From germline, CDR1 is MNHNS and CDR2 SASEGT. Trimming left V 0 bases short and J 5 bases short, with 10 bases between. This CDR3 has 15 amino acids. This CDR3 is CASSEAVAGTGELFF. CDR3 in DNA: TGTGCCAGCAGTGAAGCGGTAGCAGGAACCGGGGAGCTGTTTTTT.

This rearrangement joins TRBV5-1 to TRBJ2-2; TRBD2 aligns across 11 bases. CDR1 is SGHRS, CDR2 YFSETQ, per germline. This CDR3 is 16 amino acids long. The V and J ends lost 3 bases and 10 bases, in that order; junction bases with no gene match: 11. CDR3 sequence: CASSWGLADVGEELFF. DNA of the CDR3: TGCGCCAGCAGCTGGGGACTAGCGGACGTCGGTGAGGAGCTGTTTTTT.

The chain links TRBV5-6 to TRBJ2-3; TRBD2 matches 8 bases. Germline CDR1 SGHDT, CDR2 YYEEEE. With V trimmed by 2 bases and J by 2 bases, 16 bases remained unmatched. The CDR3 consists of 19 residues. Here the CDR3 DNA reads TGTGCCAGCAGCTTCCTCTCCCTGACGACTAGCGAGGACACAGATACGCAGTATTTT. It encodes CASSFLSLTTSEDTDTQYF.

The genes are TRBV30 and TRBJ1-2, with TRBD1 matching 7 bases. Germline CDR1 and CDR2: GTSNPN and SVGIG (reference sequence). The CDR3 is made up of 13 amino acids. With 2 bases clipped from V and 4 bases from J, the junction kept 4 bases outside the gene matches. For the CDR3, the DNA is TGTGCCTGGAGTCCTACAGGGGCCTATGGCTACACCTTC. It is translated as CAWSPTGAYGYTF.

About this clone: The same CDR3 also results from other DNA sequences found in this sample. The genes are TRBV5-1 and TRBJ2-5; D uncertain. The CDR3 length is 13 residues. Deletions cut 0 bases from V and 5 bases from J, with 8 bases between. Germline loops: CDR1 SGHRS, CDR2 YFSETQ. The CDR3 nucleotides read TGCGCCAGCAGCTTGGTGGGCCAGGAGACCCAGTACTTC. It yields the protein CASSLVGQETQYF.

This clone was picked up one time. The chain employs TRBV6-6 and TRBJ2-2; 9 bases map to TRBD2. V shed 0 bases, J shed 4 bases, and the junction held 3 bases outside the gene matches. CDR3 length: 16 residues. CDR1 MNHNY and CDR2 SVGAGI come from the germline V gene (reference sequence). The CDR3 loop reads CASSYSSTSGTGELFF. CDR3 nucleotides: TGTGCCAGCAGTTACTCCTCGACTAGCGGCACCGGGGAGCTGTTTTTT.

The rearrangement joins TRBV18 to TRBJ2-7, with D perhaps TRBD2 (6 bases). Germline CDR1 reads KGHSH; CDR2 reads LQKENI. CDR3 length: 12 residues. V shed 4 bases and J shed 5 bases, with 9 bases lying between them. CDR3: CASSLGGDEQYF. Written as DNA, the CDR3 is TGTGCCAGCTCACTCGGAGGGGACGAGCAGTACTTC.

The chain uses TRBV5-1 and TRBJ2-1; D perhaps matches TRBD1 (5 bases). The V gene lost 4 bases and the J gene lost 0 bases, with 8 bases spanning the gap. Germline assignment: CDR1 SGHRS and CDR2 YFSETQ. This CDR3 has 14 amino acids. The CDR3 sequence: CASSPDISYNEQFF. For the CDR3, the DNA is TGCGCCAGCAGCCCGGACATCTCCTACAATGAGCAGTTCTTC.

The J gene is TRBJ2-5, the V gene TRBV29-1, with D perhaps matching TRBD1 or TRBD2 (5 bases each). The germline V and J ends were trimmed by 4 bases and 4 bases, with 13 bases remaining between them. Germline CDR1 and CDR2: SQVTM and ANQGSEA. There are 13 residues in the CDR3. CDR3: CSVVGGQGETQYF. CDR3 nucleotide sequence: TGCAGCGTTGTTGGAGGCCAGGGAGAGACCCAGTACTTC.

The genes are TRBV15 and TRBJ2-7, with 9 bases lining up with TRBD1. Germline values: CDR1 LNHNV, CDR2 YYDKDF (reference sequence). Trimming removed 3 bases from V and 5 bases from J; junction bases left unmatched: 8. This CDR3 contains 15 residues. The CDR3 DNA is TGTGCCACCAGCAGGGGGGGGACAGGGAGCAACGAGCAGTACTTC. Translating it yields CATSRGGTGSNEQYF.

The chain employs TRBV19 and TRBJ2-3; TRBD1 matches 10 bases. After removal of 0 bases from V and 0 bases from J, the junction contained 6 bases not matched to a gene. This CDR3 has 18 amino acids. Germline V gives CDR1 LNHDA, CDR2 SQIVND (reference sequence). The CDR3 DNA follows: TGTGCCAGTAGTATAGATCTACCGGGACAGGGGAGCACAGATACGCAGTATTTT. This codes for CASSIDLPGQGSTDTQYF.

V is TRBV7-3 and J is TRBJ1-1, with D perhaps matching TRBD1 (5 bases). This CDR3 region has 15 residues. Trimming cost V 5 bases and J 1 base, with 14 bases left between them. CDR1 and CDR2 (germline): SGHTA, FQGTGA. Written as DNA, the CDR3 is TGTGCCAGCAGCCCCTCGACAGAGCGGAACACTGAAGCTTTCTTT. Its translation: CASSPSTERNTEAFF.

The V gene is TRBV15, the J gene TRBJ2-4; the D is unclear. Looked up from germline, CDR1 is LNHNV and CDR2 is YYDKDF (reference sequence). V lost 0 bases to trimming and J lost 7 bases, with 7 bases between them. The CDR3 is made up of 13 amino acids. The CDR3 sequence: CATSRDSPNIQYF. Written as DNA, the CDR3 is TGTGCCACCAGCAGAGATAGTCCCAACATTCAGTACTTC.

The V call is TRBV27, the J call TRBJ2-3; D gene unclear. The CDR3 contains 15 residues. V was trimmed by 0 bases and J by 1 base, leaving 8 bases between them. CDR1 is MNHEY and CDR2 is SMNVEV in the germline V gene (reference sequence). CDR3 sequence: CASSLSFRGTDTQYF. CDR3 bases: TGTGCCAGCAGTTTATCGTTCCGGGGCACAGATACGCAGTATTTT.

This clone appeared a few times. J is TRBJ1-1 and V is TRBV2, with D tentatively TRBD1 (5 bases). CDR3 size: 13 residues. Germline V lookup: CDR1 SNHLY, CDR2 FYNNEI. Trimming took 8 bases from V and 2 from J, leaving 12 bases between them. Here the CDR3 DNA reads TGTGCCAGCGGGACTGGGACCAACACTGAAGCTTTCTTT. Its protein product is CASGTGTNTEAFF.

This chain uses TRBV5-4 with TRBJ1-1; 12 bases align to TRBD1. In germline, CDR1 is SGHNT, CDR2 YYREEE (reference sequence). J was trimmed by 4 bases and V by 3 bases; bases with no gene match: 7. The CDR3 has 16 amino acids. The CDR3 is CASSWSGTGGTTEAFF. The DNA for the CDR3 is TGTGCCAGCAGCTGGTCCGGGACAGGGGGCACCACTGAAGCTTTCTTT.

V usage is TRBV19 and J usage is TRBJ1-2, with TRBD1 identical over 12 bases. The CDR3 runs 16 residues. Germline V lookup: CDR1 LNHDA, CDR2 SQIVND (reference sequence). V lost 1 base to trimming and J lost 7 bases; unmatched junction nucleotides: 7. The CDR3 is CASSIGDRGRTPGYTF. CDR3 sequence (DNA): TGTGCCAGTAGTATAGGGGACAGGGGGCGAACTCCTGGCTACACCTTC.

J is TRBJ1-1 and V is TRBV18; D gene uncertain. This CDR3 has 14 residues. V gave up 4 bases and J gave up 1 base, with 10 bases separating them. In germline, CDR1 is KGHSH, CDR2 LQKENI. In DNA, the CDR3 is TGTGCCAGCTCACGGGGTGATCCGAACACTGAAGCTTTCTTT. Amino acid sequence: CASSRGDPNTEAFF.

For this clone: A read error may account for a junction end that differs from germline. The CDR3 is CASSLVSSYAQYF. The CDR3 DNA reads as TGTGCCAGCAGCTTAGTTAGCAGCTACGCGCAGTACTTC. The rearrangement links TRBV7-8 to TRBJ2-7; no firm D call. Germline CDR1 reads SGHVS; CDR2 reads FQNEAQ. The CDR3 loop spans 13 amino acids.

The chain has TRBV19 and TRBJ1-5; 9 bases are shared with TRBD1. This CDR3 region has 16 residues. The germline CDR1 and CDR2 sequences are LNHDA and SQIVND (reference sequence). V was clipped by 5 bases and J by 11 bases; unmatched bases: 16. The CDR3 region is CASSRLWTGAPRAQHF. The CDR3 nucleotides are TGTGCCAGTAGTCGACTTTGGACAGGGGCCCCCCGGGCCCAGCATTTT.

V gene TRBV11-2 combines with J gene TRBJ2-3; maybe TRBD2 (6 bases). The V gene lost 2 bases and the J gene lost 1 base, with 16 bases spanning the gap. Germline V gives CDR1 SGHAT, CDR2 FQNNGV. The CDR3 length is 17 residues. CDR3 amino acids: CASSLYPLSGGTDTQYF. The CDR3, as DNA: TGTGCCAGCAGCTTATACCCCCTTAGCGGAGGCACAGATACGCAGTATTTT.

V gene TRBV9 combines with J gene TRBJ2-6, with D perhaps TRBD2 (6 bases). Germline V gene data show CDR1 as SGDLS and CDR2 as YYNGEE. The CDR3 covers 16 residues. V lost 4 bases and J lost 1, with 12 bases in between. The CDR3 DNA follows: TGTGCCAGCAGCCCCCGGACTATGTCTGGGGCCAACGTCCTGACTTTC. Protein: CASSPRTMSGANVLTF.

The rearrangement joins TRBV2 to TRBJ1-2; 7 positions match TRBD1. CDR1 and CDR2 from the germline V gene are SNHLY and FYNNEI. This CDR3 is 14 amino acids long. With 5 bases clipped from V and 6 bases from J, the junction kept 9 bases outside the gene matches. DNA for the CDR3: TGTGCCAGCAGTACCACAGGGGCGTGGGATGGCTACACCTTC. This encodes CASSTTGAWDGYTF. The full variable domain, rest sourced from reference TRBV2 and TRBJ1-2, is EPEVTQTPSHQVTQMGQEVILRCVPISNHLYFYWYRQILGQKVEFLVSFYNNEISEKSEIFDDQFSVERPDGSNFTLKIRSTKLEDSAMYFCASSTTGAWDGYTFGSGTRLTVV.